One and the same sample provided the 21 T cell receptor beta chains below, sequenced in a study of radiotherapy plus CTLA-4 blockade in lung cancer. Sequencing was performed with immunoSEQ multiplex PCR; in TCRdb, only in-frame clones are kept and a portion is missing. Of 25,000 to 40,000 clones listed, roughly 71% are singletons. The specimen was peripheral blood, collected from a patient treated with radiotherapy plus ipilimumab. The receptors were gathered from a human donor with non-small cell lung cancer whose response to radiotherapy plus ipilimumab could not be evaluated.

The chain combines TRBV4-1 with TRBJ1-6; possible D gene TRBD1, 5 bases. Germline V CDR1 and CDR2: MGHRA, YSYEKL. CDR3 length: 14 residues. The V end lost 0 bases, the J end lost 9 bases, and 9 bases lay between the germline ends. The CDR3 DNA follows: TGCGCCAGCAGCCAAGATTTAGGGGCTTCACCCCTCCACTTT. Translation: CASSQDLGASPLHF.

This clone came up once. The chain has TRBV18 and TRBJ1-2; D perhaps matches TRBD1 (5 bases). The CDR3 spans 16 residues. Trimming took off 6 bases at V and 2 bases at J, with 19 bases between the two ends. Germline loops: CDR1 KGHSH, CDR2 LQKENI. The CDR3 is CASSITQGDGNYGYTF. CDR3 DNA sequence: TGTGCCAGCTCGATTACCCAGGGTGATGGGAACTATGGCTACACCTTC.

The chain employs TRBV6-6 and TRBJ1-1, with 9 bases matching TRBD1. The CDR3 totals 14 residues. Germline values: CDR1 MNHNY, CDR2 SVGAGI (reference sequence). V was pared by 6 bases and J by 2 bases, with 4 bases of the junction left unmatched. The CDR3 is CASRKQGANTEAFF. The CDR3 DNA reads TGTGCCAGCAGGAAACAGGGGGCAAACACTGAAGCTTTCTTT.

The chain joins TRBV28 to TRBJ1-2; D is perhaps TRBD1 (5 bases). Germline values: CDR1 MDHEN, CDR2 SYDVKM. The CDR3 covers 12 residues. The V end was cut by 8 bases, the J end by 5 bases, with 12 bases between. The CDR3: CASRPGGYGYTF. The CDR3 nucleotides are TGTGCCAGCCGGCCCGGGGGTTATGGCTACACCTTC.

The chain couples TRBV6-1 to TRBJ2-1, with D unresolved. Germline CDR1 reads MNHNS; CDR2 reads SASEGT. The V end was cut by 1 base, the J end by 6 bases, with 13 bases between. The CDR3 has 15 amino acids. The CDR3 nucleotides are TGTGCCAGCAGTGAAGGCGGAAGACGCATCAATGAGCAGTTCTTC. The encoded protein is CASSEGGRRINEQFF.

V and J are TRBV6-6 and TRBJ2-2; D not certain. The CDR3 runs 12 residues. V was trimmed by 8 bases and J by 4 bases, leaving 8 bases between them. Germline CDR1 reads MNHNY; CDR2 reads SVGAGI (reference sequence). The CDR3 sequence is CASSESTGELFF. The DNA for the CDR3 is TGTGCCAGCTCGGAGAGCACCGGGGAGCTGTTTTTT.

This chain uses TRBV5-5 with TRBJ1-2; no clear D. The germline CDR1 and CDR2 sequences are SGHKS and YYEKEE (reference sequence). Between the trimmed V and J ends, which lost 1 base and 5 bases, there was a span of 9 bases. The CDR3 is 13 residues long. The chain's CDR3 is CASSLSPGYGYTF. CDR3 DNA: TGTGCCAGCAGCTTGTCACCGGGATATGGCTACACCTTC.

The chain uses TRBV15 and TRBJ2-5; 10 bases align to TRBD1. Trimming at V came to 5 bases and at J to 0 bases, leaving 3 bases not matched to a gene. This CDR3 has 15 residues. The germline V gene has CDR1 LNHNV and CDR2 YYDKDF (reference sequence). This CDR3 reads CATSRDRGHQETQYF. In DNA, the CDR3 is TGTGCCACCAGCCGGGACAGGGGACACCAAGAGACCCAGTACTTC. Full variable domain (rest looked up from reference TRBV15 and TRBJ2-5): DAMVIQNPRYQVTQFGKPVTLSCSQTLNHNVMYWYQQKSSQAPKLLFHYYDKDFNNEADTPDNFQSRRPNTSFCFLDIRSPGLGDTAMYLCATSRDRGHQETQYFGPGTRLLVL.

This clone turned up a few times. The chain has TRBV2 and TRBJ2-7; D call uncertain. CDR1 is SNHLY and CDR2 is FYNNEI in the germline V gene. V dropped 2 bases and J dropped 0 bases, with 11 bases sitting between them. The CDR3 covers 15 residues. The CDR3 reads CASSEYPGYSYEQYF. For the CDR3, the DNA is TGTGCCAGCAGTGAATATCCAGGCTACTCCTACGAGCAGTACTTC.

The chain has TRBV5-6 and TRBJ1-5; D is possibly TRBD1 (6 bases). The CDR3 sequence is 13 residues long. Trimming cost V 4 bases and J 4 bases, with 9 bases left between them. In germline, CDR1 is SGHDT, CDR2 YYEEEE. Here the CDR3 DNA reads TGTGCCAGCAGCGTGGGACATAATCAGCCCCAGCATTTT. This gives the protein CASSVGHNQPQHF.

The CDR3 loop is CASSPAGYNEQFF. The CDR3 nucleotides are TGTGCCAGCTCACCAGCCGGGTATAATGAGCAGTTCTTC. The chain has TRBV18 and TRBJ2-1, with D uncertain. The germline V gene encodes CDR1 KGHSH and CDR2 LQKENI. The CDR3 sequence is 13 residues long. The V end was cut by 2 bases, the J end by 7 bases, with 9 bases between.

The rearrangement uses TRBV11-2 and TRBJ2-1, with a weak D call TRBD2 (5 bases). The CDR3 consists of 18 residues. Germline loops: CDR1 SGHAT, CDR2 FQNNGV. The V and J ends lost 1 base and 2 bases respectively, with 18 bases between them. Here the CDR3 reads CASSLVRGGLKPYNEQFF. CDR3 DNA sequence: TGTGCCAGCAGCTTAGTGCGTGGCGGGCTTAAACCCTACAATGAGCAGTTCTTC.

The chain is built from TRBV28 and TRBJ1-2; D is perhaps TRBD1 (6 bases). The germline gives CDR1 MDHEN, CDR2 SYDVKM. V was clipped by 5 bases and J by 6 bases, with 13 bases between them. CDR3 length: 13 amino acids. The CDR3 is CASSGNRADGYTF. The DNA of the CDR3 is TGTGCCAGCAGTGGAAACAGGGCAGATGGCTACACCTTC.

This chain's CDR3 is CASSDPTGANEQYF. CDR3 DNA: TGTGCCAGCAGTGACCCGACAGGGGCCAACGAGCAGTACTTC. The chain recombines TRBV6-5 with TRBJ2-7, with 8 bases identical to TRBD1. The V and J ends lost 5 bases and 5 bases, in that order; junction bases with no gene match: 8. Germline assignment: CDR1 MNHEY and CDR2 SVGAGI. The CDR3 covers 14 residues.

Here the CDR3 DNA reads TGTGCCAGCACCCTCGTTAGGGGTGAAGCTTTCTTT. Its translation: CASTLVRGEAFF. This chain uses TRBV7-2 with TRBJ1-1; D perhaps matches TRBD1 (5 bases). The CDR3 sequence is 12 residues long. CDR1 and CDR2 (germline): SGHTA, FQGNSA. The V end lost 7 bases, the J end lost 7 bases, and 13 bases lay between the germline ends.

This sequence joins TRBV11-3 and TRBJ1-1; possibly TRBD1 for D (6 bases). V lost 2 bases and J lost 0, with 16 bases in between. The CDR3 extends over 17 amino acids. In germline, CDR1 is SGHNT, CDR2 YENEEA. CDR3 region: CASSLLGTGWMNTEAFF. For the CDR3, the DNA is TGTGCCAGCAGCTTATTGGGTACAGGGTGGATGAACACTGAAGCTTTCTTT. Together with reference TRBV11-3 and TRBJ1-1, the CDR3 gives the full variable domain: EAGVVQSPRYKIIEKKQPVAFWCNPISGHNTLYWYLQNLGQGPELLIRYENEEAVDDSQLPKDRFSAERLKGVDSTLKIQPAELGDSAVYLCASSLLGTGWMNTEAFFGQGTRLTVV.

The chain uses TRBV25-1 and TRBJ1-1; D is uncertain. The CDR3 consists of 13 residues. CDR1 and CDR2 (germline): MGHDK, SYGVNS. The V and J ends lost 1 base and 1 base respectively, with 4 bases between them. Here the CDR3 DNA reads TGTGCCAGCAGTGAATCCCGGAACACTGAAGCTTTCTTT. Its translation: CASSESRNTEAFF.

The gene calls are TRBV18 and TRBJ2-7; perhaps TRBD2 as D (5 bases). Trimming took off 5 bases at V and 2 bases at J, with 13 bases between the two ends. The germline V gene has CDR1 KGHSH and CDR2 LQKENI. This CDR3 has 14 amino acids. The CDR3 protein is CASSGVDGAYEQYF. The CDR3 bases are TGTGCCAGCTCAGGGGTCGACGGGGCCTACGAGCAGTACTTC.

With respect to this clone: This CDR3 is also generated by other DNA sequences in the sample. This chain connects TRBV7-3 to TRBJ2-5; TRBD1 agrees at 7 bases. This CDR3 is 14 amino acids long. The junction had 4 bases not matched to a gene; V was cut back by 5 bases and J by 1 base. Per germline, CDR1 SGHTA and CDR2 FQGTGA. This chain's CDR3 is CASSPTGLQETQYF. The CDR3 DNA follows: TGTGCCAGCAGCCCGACAGGGCTCCAAGAGACCCAGTACTTC.

The rearrangement uses TRBV13 and TRBJ2-1; TRBD2 matches 10 bases. Germline V gene data show CDR1 as PRHDT and CDR2 as FYEKMQ (reference sequence). The CDR3 runs 15 residues. Trimming at V came to 2 bases and at J to 3 bases, leaving 1 base not matched to a gene. Written as DNA, the CDR3 is TGTGCCAGCAGCTTAACTAGCGGGAACTACAATGAGCAGTTCTTC. This codes for CASSLTSGNYNEQFF.

This chain joins TRBV27 and TRBJ1-2; D call uncertain. The CDR3 sequence is 13 residues long. The V gene's germline CDR1 is MNHEY and CDR2 SMNVEV (reference sequence). Trimming pared 3 bases from V and 2 bases from J, leaving 7 bases between. This CDR3 is CASSFGQNYGYTF. The CDR3 region has the DNA TGTGCCAGCAGTTTTGGGCAGAACTATGGCTACACCTTC.